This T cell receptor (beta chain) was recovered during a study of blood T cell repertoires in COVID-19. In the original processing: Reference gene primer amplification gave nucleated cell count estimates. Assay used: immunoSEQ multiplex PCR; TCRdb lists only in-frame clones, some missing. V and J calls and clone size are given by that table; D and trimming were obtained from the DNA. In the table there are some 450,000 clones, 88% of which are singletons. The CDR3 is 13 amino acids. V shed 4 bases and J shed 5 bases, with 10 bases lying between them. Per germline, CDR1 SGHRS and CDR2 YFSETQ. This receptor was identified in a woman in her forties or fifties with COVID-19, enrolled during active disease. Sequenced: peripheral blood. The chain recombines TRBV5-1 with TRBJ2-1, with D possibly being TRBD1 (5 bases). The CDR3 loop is CASSLTQDNEQFF. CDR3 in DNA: TGCGCCAGCAGCCTCACACAGGACAATGAGCAGTTCTTC. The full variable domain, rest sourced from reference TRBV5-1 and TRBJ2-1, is KAGVTQTPRYLIKTRGQQVTLSCSPISGHRSVSWYQQTPGQGLQFLFEYFSETQRNKGNFPGRFSGRQFSNSRSEMNVSTLELGDSALYLCASSLTQDNEQFFGPGTRLTVL.